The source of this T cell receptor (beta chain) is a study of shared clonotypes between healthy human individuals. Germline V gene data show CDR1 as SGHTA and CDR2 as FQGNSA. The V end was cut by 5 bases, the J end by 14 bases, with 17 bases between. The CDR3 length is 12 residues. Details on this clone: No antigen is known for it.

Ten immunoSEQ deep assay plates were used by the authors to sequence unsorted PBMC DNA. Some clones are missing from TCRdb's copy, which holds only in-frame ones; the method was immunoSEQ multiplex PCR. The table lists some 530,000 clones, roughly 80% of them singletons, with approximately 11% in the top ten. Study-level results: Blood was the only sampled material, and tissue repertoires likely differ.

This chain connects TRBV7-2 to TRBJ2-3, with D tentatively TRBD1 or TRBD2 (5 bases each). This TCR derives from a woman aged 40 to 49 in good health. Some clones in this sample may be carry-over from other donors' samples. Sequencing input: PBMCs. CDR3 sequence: CASSARGPPPYF. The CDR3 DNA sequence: TGTGCCAGCAGCGCGAGGGGCCCCCCGCCGTATTTT.